Shown below are 11 T cell receptor beta chains from a single sample sequenced in a study of blood T cell repertoires in COVID-19. Measured with immunoSEQ multiplex PCR; TCRdb has only the in-frame clones, and not every one. This table holds roughly 150,000 clones, 80% to 90% found once. Sample: peripheral blood. All receptors derive from a woman older than 75 with acute or convalescent COVID-19.

J is TRBJ1-2 and V is TRBV11-2; 9 bases map to TRBD1. The CDR3 length is 17 residues. Germline assignment: CDR1 SGHAT and CDR2 FQNNGV. With 3 bases clipped from V and 3 bases from J, the junction kept 11 bases outside the gene matches. As DNA, the CDR3 is TGTGCCAGCAGCTTCCAAGCCGGGACAGGGTTTGACTATGGCTACACCTTC. It yields the protein CASSFQAGTGFDYGYTF.

V usage is TRBV6-2 or TRBV6-3 and J usage is TRBJ1-1, with 9 bases aligning to TRBD1. Germline CDR1 MNHEY, CDR2 SVGEGT. The CDR3 loop spans 13 amino acids. V dropped 5 bases and J dropped 11; count of bases not matched to a gene: 9. CDR3 bases: TGTGCCAGCAGTCAAGGGACAGGGTCGGGGGCTTTCTTT. Its translation is CASSQGTGSGAFF.

The chain joins TRBV30 to TRBJ2-5; 9 bases are shared with TRBD2. The CDR3 consists of 14 residues. The V gene's germline CDR1 is GTSNPN and CDR2 SVGIG (reference sequence). V was pared by 2 bases and J by 4 bases, with 5 bases of the junction left unmatched. CDR3 coding DNA: TGTGCCTGGAGTCGCGGGGGGGCCGTAGAGACCCAGTACTTC. Translated: CAWSRGGAVETQYF.

This clone was observed a single time. The V gene is TRBV11-2, the J gene TRBJ2-2; possible D gene TRBD1, 7 bases. V was trimmed by 5 bases and J by 4 bases, leaving 23 bases between them. Germline CDR1 SGHAT, CDR2 FQNNGV. The CDR3 is 18 amino acids. CDR3: CASSQGGLGQSGTGELFF. The CDR3 DNA reads TGTGCCAGCAGCCAGGGGGGTTTGGGACAGTCGGGCACCGGGGAGCTGTTTTTT. Full variable domain (remainder filled in from reference TRBV11-2 and TRBJ2-2): EAGVAQSPRYKIIEKRQSVAFWCNPISGHATLYWYQQILGQGPKLLIQFQNNGVVDDSQLPKDRFSAERLKGVDSTLKIQPAKLEDSAVYLCASSQGGLGQSGTGELFFGEGSRLTVL.

The rearrangement joins TRBV9 to TRBJ2-1; a possible D gene is TRBD1 (6 bases). Trimming cost V 4 bases and J 0 bases, with 11 bases left between them. Looked up from germline, CDR1 is SGDLS and CDR2 is YYNGEE. The CDR3 covers 15 residues. The CDR3 sequence is CASSTQGSSYNEQFF. Written as DNA, the CDR3 is TGTGCCAGCAGCACACAGGGTAGCTCCTACAATGAGCAGTTCTTC.

The chain recombines TRBV9 with TRBJ1-1; possibly TRBD1 for D (5 bases). The germline V gene has CDR1 SGDLS and CDR2 YYNGEE. V lost 2 bases to trimming and J lost 1 base, with 12 bases between them. There are 15 residues in the CDR3. Written as DNA, the CDR3 is TGTGCCAGCAGCGTTTTGGGGCACACGAACACTGAAGCTTTCTTT. It specifies CASSVLGHTNTEAFF.

This chain uses TRBV5-1 with TRBJ1-6; D possibly corresponds to TRBD1 (5 bases). From germline, CDR1 is SGHRS and CDR2 YFSETQ. V was cut by 4 bases and J by 2 bases, with 10 bases left in between. The CDR3 is made up of 15 amino acids. DNA of the CDR3: TGCGCCAGCAGCCTTGACAGCACCTATAATTCACCCCTCCACTTT. This codes for CASSLDSTYNSPLHF.

This chain uses TRBV30 with TRBJ1-1; 9 positions agree with TRBD1. The CDR3 has 14 residues. Per the germline V gene, CDR1 is GTSNPN and CDR2 is SVGIG (reference sequence). V lost 1 base, J lost 4 bases, and 4 bases stayed unmatched. The CDR3 is CAWSGMTGGTEAFF. CDR3 DNA: TGTGCCTGGAGTGGAATGACAGGGGGCACTGAAGCTTTCTTT.

This chain links TRBV6-5 with TRBJ2-2; a possible D gene is TRBD1 (5 bases). The germline CDR1 and CDR2 sequences are MNHEY and SVGAGI. Trimming pared 7 bases from V and 3 bases from J, leaving 12 bases between. This CDR3 has 14 amino acids. CDR3 residues: CASNRLRDTGELFF. The CDR3 DNA reads TGTGCCAGCAACCGACTCAGGGACACCGGGGAGCTGTTTTTT.

This chain joins TRBV29-1 and TRBJ1-5, with unresolved D. V dropped 5 bases and J dropped 2 bases, with 13 bases sitting between them. Germline values: CDR1 SQVTM, CDR2 ANQGSEA. This CDR3 contains 14 residues. As DNA, the CDR3 is TGCAGCGTTATTGAGGCGCGCGGCAATCAGCCCCAGCATTTT. Protein: CSVIEARGNQPQHF. Full variable domain (outside the CDR3, taken from reference TRBV29-1 and TRBJ1-5): SAVISQKPSRDICQRGTSLTIQCQVDSQVTMMFWYRQQPGQSLTLIATANQGSEATYESGFVIDKFPISRPNLTFSTLTVSNMSPEDSSIYLCSVIEARGNQPQHFGDGTRLSIL.

A remark on this clone: A junction end diverges from the germline sequence, so it may reflect a read error. The chain is built from TRBV11-2 and TRBJ1-2; 7 bases are a match to TRBD1. The CDR3 has 14 amino acids. Per germline, CDR1 SGHAT and CDR2 FQNNGV. The CDR3 bases are TGTGTCAGCAGCTTTTCTGACAGGGACTATGGCTACACCTTC. Translated: CVSSFSDRDYGYTF.